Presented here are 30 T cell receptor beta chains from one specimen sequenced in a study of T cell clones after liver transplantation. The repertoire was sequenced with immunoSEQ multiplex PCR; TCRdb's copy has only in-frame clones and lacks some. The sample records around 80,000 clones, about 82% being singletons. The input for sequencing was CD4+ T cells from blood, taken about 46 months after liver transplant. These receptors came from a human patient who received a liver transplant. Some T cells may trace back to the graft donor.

The CDR3 loop is CASGDGGAPYEQYF. CDR3 DNA sequence: TGTGCCAGTGGGGATGGGGGAGCGCCCTACGAGCAGTACTTC. The J gene is TRBJ2-7, the V gene TRBV19; D tentatively reads TRBD1 or TRBD2 (5 bases each). Germline assignment: CDR1 LNHDA and CDR2 SQIVND (reference sequence). Trimming removed 8 bases from V and 2 bases from J, with 16 bases in between. The CDR3 contains 14 residues.

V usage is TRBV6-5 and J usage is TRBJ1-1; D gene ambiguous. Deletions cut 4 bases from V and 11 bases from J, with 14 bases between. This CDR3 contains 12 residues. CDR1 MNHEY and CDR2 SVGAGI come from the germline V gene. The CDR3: CASSWGGPEAFF. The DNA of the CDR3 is TGTGCCAGCAGTTGGGGTGGGCCGGAGGCTTTCTTT.

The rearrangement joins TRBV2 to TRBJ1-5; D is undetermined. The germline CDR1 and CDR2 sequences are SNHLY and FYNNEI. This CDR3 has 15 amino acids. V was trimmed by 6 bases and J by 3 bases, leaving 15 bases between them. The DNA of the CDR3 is TGTGCCAGCAGAGCCGAAGGTGTCATCAATCAGCCCCAGCATTTT. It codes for CASRAEGVINQPQHF. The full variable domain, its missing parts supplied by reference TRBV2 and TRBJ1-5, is EPEVTQTPSHQVTQMGQEVILRCVPISNHLYFYWYRQILGQKVEFLVSFYNNEISEKSEIFDDQFSVERPDGSNFTLKIRSTKLEDSAMYFCASRAEGVINQPQHFGDGTRLSIL.

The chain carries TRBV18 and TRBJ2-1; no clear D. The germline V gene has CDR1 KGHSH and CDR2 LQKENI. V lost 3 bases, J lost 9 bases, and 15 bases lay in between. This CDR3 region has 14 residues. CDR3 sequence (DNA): TGTGCCAGCTCACCGACGTCACGAGATAGTGAGCAGTTCTTC. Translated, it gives CASSPTSRDSEQFF.

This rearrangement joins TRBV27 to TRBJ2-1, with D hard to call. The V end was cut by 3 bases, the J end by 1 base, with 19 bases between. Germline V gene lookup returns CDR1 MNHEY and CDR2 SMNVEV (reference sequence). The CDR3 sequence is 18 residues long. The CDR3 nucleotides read TGTGCCAGCAGTTTGTTCGCCAGGCCTAAGGGTTCCTACAATGAGCAGTTCTTC. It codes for CASSLFARPKGSYNEQFF.

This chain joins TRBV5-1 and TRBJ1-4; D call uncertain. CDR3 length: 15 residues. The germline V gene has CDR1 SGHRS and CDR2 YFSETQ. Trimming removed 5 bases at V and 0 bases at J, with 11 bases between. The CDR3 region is CASRPSGATNEKLFF. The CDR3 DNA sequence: TGCGCCAGCAGACCTTCAGGCGCAACTAATGAAAAACTGTTTTTT. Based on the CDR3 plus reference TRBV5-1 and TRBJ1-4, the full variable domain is KAGVTQTPRYLIKTRGQQVTLSCSPISGHRSVSWYQQTPGQGLQFLFEYFSETQRNKGNFPGRFSGRQFSNSRSEMNVSTLELGDSALYLCASRPSGATNEKLFFGSGTQLSVL.

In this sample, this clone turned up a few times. In DNA form, the CDR3 reads TGTGCCAGCTCACCACTGAATTTGAACTTGAACACTGAAGCTTTCTTT. Residues: CASSPLNLNLNTEAFF. J is TRBJ1-1 and V is TRBV18; D is ambiguous. Trimming stripped 1 base from V and 0 bases from J, with 12 bases between. Germline-derived CDR1 and CDR2 are KGHSH and LQKENI. The CDR3 is 16 residues long.

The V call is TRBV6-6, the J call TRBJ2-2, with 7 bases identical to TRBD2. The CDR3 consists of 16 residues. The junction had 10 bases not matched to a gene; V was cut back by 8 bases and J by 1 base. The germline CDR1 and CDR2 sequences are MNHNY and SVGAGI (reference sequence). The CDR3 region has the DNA TGTGCCAGCCGCTCCCCGGGAGGCCAGAACACCGGGGAGCTGTTTTTT. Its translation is CASRSPGGQNTGELFF.

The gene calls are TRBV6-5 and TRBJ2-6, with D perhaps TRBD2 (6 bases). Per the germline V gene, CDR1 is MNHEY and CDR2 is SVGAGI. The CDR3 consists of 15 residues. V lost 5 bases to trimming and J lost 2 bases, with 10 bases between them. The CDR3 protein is CASSPEGTGANVLTF. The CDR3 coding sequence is TGTGCCAGCAGTCCGGAGGGGACTGGGGCCAACGTCCTGACTTTC.

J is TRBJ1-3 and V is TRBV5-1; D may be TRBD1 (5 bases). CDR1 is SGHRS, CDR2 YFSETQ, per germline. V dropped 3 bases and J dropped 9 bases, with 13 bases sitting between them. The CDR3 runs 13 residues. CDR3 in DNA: TGCGCCAGCAGCTCCGAAGGAGGGGCCACCATATATTTT. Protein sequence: CASSSEGGATIYF.

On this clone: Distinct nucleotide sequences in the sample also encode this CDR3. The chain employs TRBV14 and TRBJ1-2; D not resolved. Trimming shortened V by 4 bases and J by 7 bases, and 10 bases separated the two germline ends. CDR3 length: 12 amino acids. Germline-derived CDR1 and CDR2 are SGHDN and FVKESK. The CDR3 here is CASSPDRAGYTF. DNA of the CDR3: TGTGCCAGCAGCCCCGATCGGGCTGGCTACACCTTC.

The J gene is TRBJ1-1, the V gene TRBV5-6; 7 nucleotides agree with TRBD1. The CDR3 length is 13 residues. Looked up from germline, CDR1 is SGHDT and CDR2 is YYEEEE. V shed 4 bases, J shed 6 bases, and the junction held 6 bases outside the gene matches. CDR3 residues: CASSRRQGSEAFF. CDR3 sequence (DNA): TGTGCCAGCAGCCGGAGACAGGGCTCTGAAGCTTTCTTT.

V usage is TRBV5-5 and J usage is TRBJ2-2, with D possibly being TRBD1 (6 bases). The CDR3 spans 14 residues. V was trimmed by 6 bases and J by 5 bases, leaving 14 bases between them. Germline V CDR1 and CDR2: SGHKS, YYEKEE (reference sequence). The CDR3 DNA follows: TGTGCCAGCACGAAGGTGGACAGTACCGGGGAGCTGTTTTTT. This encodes CASTKVDSTGELFF.

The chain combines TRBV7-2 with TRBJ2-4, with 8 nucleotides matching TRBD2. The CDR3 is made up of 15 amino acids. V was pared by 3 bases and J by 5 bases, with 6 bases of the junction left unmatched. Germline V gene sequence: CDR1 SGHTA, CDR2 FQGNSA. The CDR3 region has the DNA TGTGCCAGCAGCTTGCCAGCGGGAGTAGAAAACATTCAGTACTTC. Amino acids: CASSLPAGVENIQYF.

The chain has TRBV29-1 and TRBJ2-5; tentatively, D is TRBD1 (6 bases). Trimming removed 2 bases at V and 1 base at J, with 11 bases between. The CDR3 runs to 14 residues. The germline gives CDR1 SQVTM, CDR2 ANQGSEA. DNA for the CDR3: TGCAGCGTTGAAAGGGGACACCTCCAAGAGACCCAGTACTTC. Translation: CSVERGHLQETQYF.

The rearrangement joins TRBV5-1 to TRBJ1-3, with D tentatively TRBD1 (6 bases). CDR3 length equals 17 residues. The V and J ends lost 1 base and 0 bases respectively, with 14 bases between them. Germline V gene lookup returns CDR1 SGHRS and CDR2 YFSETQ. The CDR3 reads CASSLTGTLSSGNTIYF. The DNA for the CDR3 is TGCGCCAGCAGCTTGACCGGGACATTGAGCTCTGGAAACACCATATATTTT.

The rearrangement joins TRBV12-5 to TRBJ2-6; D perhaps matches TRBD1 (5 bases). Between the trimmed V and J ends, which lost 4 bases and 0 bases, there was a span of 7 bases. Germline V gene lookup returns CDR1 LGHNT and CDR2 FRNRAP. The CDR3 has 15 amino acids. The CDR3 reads CASGSDSSGANVLTF. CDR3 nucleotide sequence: TGTGCTAGTGGTTCCGACAGCTCTGGGGCCAACGTCCTGACTTTC. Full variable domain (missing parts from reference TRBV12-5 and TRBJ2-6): DARVTQTPRHKVTEMGQEVTMRCQPILGHNTVFWYRQTMMQGLELLAYFRNRAPLDDSGMPKDRFSAEMPDATLATLKIQPSEPRDSAVYFCASGSDSSGANVLTFGAGSRLTVL.

CDR3 in amino acids: CASSLLAGGVETQYF. For the CDR3, the DNA is TGTGCCAGCTCCCTGCTAGCGGGAGGAGTGGAGACCCAGTACTTC. The chain employs TRBV18 and TRBJ2-5; 11 bases are shared with TRBD2. The CDR3 totals 15 residues. Germline loops: CDR1 KGHSH, CDR2 LQKENI. The V gene end was trimmed by 6 bases and the J gene end by 5 bases; junction bases not matched to a gene: 8.

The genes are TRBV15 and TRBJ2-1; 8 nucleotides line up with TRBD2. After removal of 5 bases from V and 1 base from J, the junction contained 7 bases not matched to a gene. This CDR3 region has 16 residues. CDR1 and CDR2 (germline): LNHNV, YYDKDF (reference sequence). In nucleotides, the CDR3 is TGTGCCACCAGCTTCCGGGGGACTAGATCCTACAATGAGCAGTTCTTC. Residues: CATSFRGTRSYNEQFF.

CDR3 sequence reads: CASSPGQGNYGYTF. The CDR3 DNA reads as TGCGCCAGCAGCCCCGGACAGGGTAACTATGGCTACACCTTC. The chain recombines TRBV5-1 with TRBJ1-2, with 8 bases aligning to TRBD1. CDR3 length: 14 amino acids. The germline V gene has CDR1 SGHRS and CDR2 YFSETQ. The V gene end was trimmed by 4 bases and the J gene end by 1 base; junction bases not matched to a gene: 3.

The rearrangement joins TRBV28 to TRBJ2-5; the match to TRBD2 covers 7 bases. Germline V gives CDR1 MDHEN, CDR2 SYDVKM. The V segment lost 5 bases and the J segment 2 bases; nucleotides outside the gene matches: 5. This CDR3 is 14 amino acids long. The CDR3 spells CASSSGTIQETQYF. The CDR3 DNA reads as TGTGCCAGCAGTAGCGGGACGATTCAAGAGACCCAGTACTTC.

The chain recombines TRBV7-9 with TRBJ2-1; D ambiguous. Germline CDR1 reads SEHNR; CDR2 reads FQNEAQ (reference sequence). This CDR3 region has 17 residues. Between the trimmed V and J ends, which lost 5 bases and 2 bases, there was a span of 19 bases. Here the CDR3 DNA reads TGTGCCAGCAGCCCCCCCCTTGTACAGACCACCTACAATGAGCAGTTCTTC. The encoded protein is CASSPPLVQTTYNEQFF.

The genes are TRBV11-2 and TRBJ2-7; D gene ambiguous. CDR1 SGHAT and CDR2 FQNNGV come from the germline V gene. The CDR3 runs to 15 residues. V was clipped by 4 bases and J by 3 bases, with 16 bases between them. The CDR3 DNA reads TGTGCCAGCAGCTCCTCGATTCCAAAGGGCTACGAGCAGTACTTC. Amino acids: CASSSSIPKGYEQYF.

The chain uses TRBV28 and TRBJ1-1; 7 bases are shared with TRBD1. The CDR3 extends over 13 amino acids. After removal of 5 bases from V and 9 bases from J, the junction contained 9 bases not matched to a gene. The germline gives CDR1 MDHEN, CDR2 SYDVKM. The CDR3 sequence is CASSLFGQEKAFF. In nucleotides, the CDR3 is TGTGCCAGCAGTCTTTTCGGACAGGAAAAAGCTTTCTTT.

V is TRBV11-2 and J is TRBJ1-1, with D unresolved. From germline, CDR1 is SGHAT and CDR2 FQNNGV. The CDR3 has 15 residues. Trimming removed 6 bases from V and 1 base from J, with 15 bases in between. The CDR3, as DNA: TGTGCCAGCAGACCTCGGCACAGAAGGAACACTGAAGCTTTCTTT. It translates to CASRPRHRRNTEAFF.

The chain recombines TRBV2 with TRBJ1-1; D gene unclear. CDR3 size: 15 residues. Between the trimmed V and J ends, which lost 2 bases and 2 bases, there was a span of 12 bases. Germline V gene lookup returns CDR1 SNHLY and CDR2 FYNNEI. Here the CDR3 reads CASSELRPTNTEAFF. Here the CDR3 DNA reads TGTGCCAGCAGTGAATTACGGCCTACCAACACTGAAGCTTTCTTT. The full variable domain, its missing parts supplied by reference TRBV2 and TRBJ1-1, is EPEVTQTPSHQVTQMGQEVILRCVPISNHLYFYWYRQILGQKVEFLVSFYNNEISEKSEIFDDQFSVERPDGSNFTLKIRSTKLEDSAMYFCASSELRPTNTEAFFGQGTRLTVV.

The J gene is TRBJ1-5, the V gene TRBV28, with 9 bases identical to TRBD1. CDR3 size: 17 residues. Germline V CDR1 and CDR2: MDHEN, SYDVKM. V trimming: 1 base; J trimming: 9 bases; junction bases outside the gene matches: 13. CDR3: CASSLLRGQGIDMPQHF. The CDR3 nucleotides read TGTGCCAGCAGTTTATTAAGGGGACAGGGTATCGATATGCCCCAGCATTTT. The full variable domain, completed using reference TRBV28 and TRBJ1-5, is DVKVTQSSRYLVKRTGEKVFLECVQDMDHENMFWYRQDPGLGLRLIYFSYDVKMKEKGDIPEGYSVSREKKERFSLILESASTNQTSMYLCASSLLRGQGIDMPQHFGDGTRLSIL.

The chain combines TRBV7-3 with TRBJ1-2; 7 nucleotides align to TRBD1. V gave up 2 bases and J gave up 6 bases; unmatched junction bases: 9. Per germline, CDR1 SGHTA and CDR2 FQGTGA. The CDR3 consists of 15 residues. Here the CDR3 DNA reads TGTGCCAGCAGCTTAGAGGGGGCGCGGAAGAATGGCTACACCTTC. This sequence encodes CASSLEGARKNGYTF.

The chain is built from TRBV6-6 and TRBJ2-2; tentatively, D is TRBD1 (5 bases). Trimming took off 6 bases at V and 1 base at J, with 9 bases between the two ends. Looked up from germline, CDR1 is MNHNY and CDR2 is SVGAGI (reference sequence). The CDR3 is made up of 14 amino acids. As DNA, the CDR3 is TGTGCCAGCAGGGTACAGGTGAACACCGGGGAGCTGTTTTTT. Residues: CASRVQVNTGELFF.

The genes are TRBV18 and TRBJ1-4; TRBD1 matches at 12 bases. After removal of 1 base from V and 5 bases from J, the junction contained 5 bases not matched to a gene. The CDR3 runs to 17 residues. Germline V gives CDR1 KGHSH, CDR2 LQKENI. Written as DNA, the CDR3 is TGTGCCAGCTCACCACTACGGGACAGGGGGCCCAATGAAAAACTGTTTTTT. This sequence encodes CASSPLRDRGPNEKLFF.